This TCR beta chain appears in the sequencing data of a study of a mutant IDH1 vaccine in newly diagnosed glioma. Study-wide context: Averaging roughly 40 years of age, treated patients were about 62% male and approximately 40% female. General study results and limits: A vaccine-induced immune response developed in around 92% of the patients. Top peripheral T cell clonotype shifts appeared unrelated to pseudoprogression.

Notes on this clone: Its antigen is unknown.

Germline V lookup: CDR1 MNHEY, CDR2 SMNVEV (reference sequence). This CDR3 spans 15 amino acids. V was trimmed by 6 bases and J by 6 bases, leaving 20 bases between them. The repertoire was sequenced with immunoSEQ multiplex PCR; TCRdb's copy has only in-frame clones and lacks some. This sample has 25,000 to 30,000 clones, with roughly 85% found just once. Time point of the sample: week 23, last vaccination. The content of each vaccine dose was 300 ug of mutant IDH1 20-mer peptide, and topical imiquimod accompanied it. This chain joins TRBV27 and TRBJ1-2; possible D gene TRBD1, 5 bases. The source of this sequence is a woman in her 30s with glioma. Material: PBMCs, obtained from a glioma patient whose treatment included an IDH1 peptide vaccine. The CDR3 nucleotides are TGTGCCAGCAGGGGGGAGAATTCGCCCCCCCATGGCTACACCTTC. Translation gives CASRGENSPPHGYTF.